Below, 27 T cell receptor beta chains from the same sample are listed, as sequenced in a study of tumor and adjacent non-tumor tissue in lung cancer. No cell sorting was done before RNA was extracted from the tissue. The normal lung tissue was taken more than 3 cm from the tumor edge. TCRbeta libraries were built with three rounds of nested PCR, modified from ARM-PCR. TCRdb itself ran the multiplex PCR reads through MiXCR, one entry per CDR3 protein. Of over 35,000 distinct CDR3 sequences detected, 60% appear once; the ten largest clones hold about 48%. Material for sequencing was distant non-tumor lung tissue. These receptors came from a man aged 50 to 60 with non-small cell lung cancer.

At least ten counts were recorded for this clonotype. The rearrangement uses TRBV6-5 and TRBJ2-7; 7 bases match TRBD2. Germline CDR1 is MNHEY and CDR2 is SVGAGI. V lost 5 bases and J lost 7; bases outside the gene matches: 14. The CDR3 totals 15 residues. In nucleotides, the CDR3 is TGTGCCAGCAGTCCTGGGACTACAGTAACGGGAGAGCAGTACTTC. This sequence encodes CASSPGTTVTGEQYF.

The genes are TRBV5-8 and TRBJ1-5; no clear D. The tail of the sequence fits TRBJ2-3 better, so the J call may be wrong. CDR1 is SGHTS and CDR2 is YDEGEE in the germline V gene. The CDR3 contains 12 residues. CDR3 loop: CASSLASQPQYF. The CDR3 nucleotides are TGTGCCAGCAGCTTAGCGAGTCAGCCCCAGTATTTT.

Concerning this clonotype itself: A much more abundant neighbour one base away suggests this may be a read error. This rearrangement joins TRBV24-1 to TRBJ2-1; 8 bases are shared with TRBD2. The CDR3 is 16 residues long. Germline CDR1 is KGHDR and CDR2 is SFDVKD. The CDR3 sequence: CATSDLSAGAGNGQFF. CDR3 in DNA: TGTGCCACCAGTGATTTGTCAGCGGGAGCGGGCAATGGGCAGTTCTTC.

As to this clonotype: One end of the junction varies from germline; a read error may be responsible. The chain links TRBV11-2 to TRBJ1-6; possible D gene TRBD1, 5 bases. This CDR3 has 17 residues. Germline-derived CDR1 and CDR2 are SGHAT and FQNNGV. The CDR3 loop is CTSSLEGCTSYNSPLHF. The CDR3 DNA sequence: TGTACCAGCAGCCTCGAGGGGTGTACCTCCTATAATTCACCCCTCCACTTT.

As to this clonotype: Since no conserved phenylalanine or tryptophan closes the CDR3, a read error is the likely cause. J is TRBJ2-7 and V is TRBV7-8; D not certain. CDR1 is SGHVS and CDR2 is FQNEAQ in the germline V gene. The length of the CDR3 is 14 residues. The CDR3 coding sequence is TGTGTCAGCAGCCCAGTGGGCATTGGGTACGAGCAGTACTGC. Its protein product is CVSSPVGIGYEQYC.

This clonotype was observed many times. The chain links TRBV5-1 to TRBJ2-3; 9 bases line up with TRBD2. The germline gives CDR1 SGHRS, CDR2 YFSETQ. This CDR3 has 16 residues. With 0 bases clipped from V and 1 base from J, the junction kept 3 bases outside the gene matches. Here the CDR3 DNA reads TGCGCCAGCAGCTTGGTGACTAGCGGAGGCACAGATACGCAGTATTTT. This translates into CASSLVTSGGTDTQYF.

For this clonotype: Mismatch with germline at one junction end may stem from a read error. The genes are TRBV10-1 and TRBJ2-7; D is possibly TRBD2 (5 bases). Germline values: CDR1 WNHNN, CDR2 SYGVQD (reference sequence). This CDR3 contains 15 residues. The CDR3 is CAGSDGGQATYEQYF. CDR3 bases: TGCGCCGGCAGTGACGGAGGCCAGGCGACCTACGAGCAGTACTTC.

This clonotype was counted many times. The J gene is TRBJ1-2, the V gene TRBV28; D is possibly TRBD1 (6 bases). The CDR3 spans 13 residues. Between the trimmed V and J ends, which lost 5 bases and 4 bases, there was a span of 11 bases. In germline, CDR1 is MDHEN, CDR2 SYDVKM. The CDR3 loop reads CASSLGGSYGYTF. The CDR3 region has the DNA TGTGCCAGCAGTCTAGGGGGGAGCTATGGCTACACCTTC.

Note on this clonotype: Lacking the conserved final phenylalanine or tryptophan, this CDR3 likely reflects a read error. The V gene is TRBV6-2 or TRBV6-3, the J gene TRBJ2-2, with 10 nucleotides matching TRBD1. Unmatched junction bases numbered 9, after V lost 8 bases and J lost 6 bases. The CDR3 runs to 15 residues. The germline V gene encodes CDR1 MNHEY and CDR2 SVGEGT. CDR3 DNA sequence: TGTGCCAGCTGTCGATCCGGGACAGGGGCCGGGGAGCTGTTTTTG. Translation gives CASCRSGTGAGELFL.

This chain connects TRBV10-2 to TRBJ2-7; D is perhaps TRBD1 (5 bases). The V gene's germline CDR1 is WSHSY and CDR2 SAAADI. V was shortened by 3 bases and J by 4 bases, with 13 bases between the two germline ends. There are 14 residues in the CDR3. The CDR3 region has the DNA TGCGCCAGCAGTGATGAGCAGGGTTGGTACGAGCAGTACTTC. It yields the protein CASSDEQGWYEQYF.

As for this clonotype: A read error is likely, as this CDR3 ends without the conserved phenylalanine or tryptophan. The genes are TRBV11-2 and TRBJ2-5, with D possibly being TRBD1 (6 bases). Trimming took 3 bases from V and 0 from J, leaving 11 bases between them. Germline V gene sequence: CDR1 SGHAT, CDR2 FQNNGV. This CDR3 region has 15 residues. CDR3 protein: CASSLTGGHQETQYI. In DNA form, the CDR3 reads TGTGCCAGCAGCTTGACTGGGGGCCACCAAGAGACCCAGTACATC.

About this clonotype itself: The final CDR3 position lacks the conserved phenylalanine or tryptophan, pointing to a likely read error. It is unclear where the CDR3 begins or ends on the DNA, so no DNA is shown, and the CDR3 is as TCRdb lists it. J is TRBJ2-5 and V is TRBV6-1; the table's D call TRBD1 went unverified against the DNA. From germline, CDR1 is MNHNS and CDR2 SASEGT. 12 amino acids form the CDR3, both terminal residues included. The CDR3 sequence: CASSQGYETQYS.

There are many counts of this clonotype. This chain connects TRBV21-1 to TRBJ1-4; the D call in the table, TRBD1, was not verified against the DNA. TRBV21-1 is deemed a pseudogene. The CDR3 is 15 amino acids. Written as DNA, the CDR3 is TGTGCCAGCAGCAAGGGGACAGTGCTTAATGAAAAACTGTTTTTT. It is translated as CASSKGTVLNEKLFF.

Comments on this clonotype: A much more abundant neighbour one base away suggests this may be a read error. The gene calls are TRBV5-1 and TRBJ2-2, with D unclear. Per germline, CDR1 SGHRS and CDR2 YFSETQ. V was shortened by 4 bases and J by 1 base, with 11 bases between the two germline ends. CDR3 length: 15 amino acids. The chain's CDR3 is CASSPGPVNTGELFF. The CDR3 DNA sequence: TGCGCCAGCAGCCCTGGGCCAGTGAACACCGGGGAGCTGTTTTTT.

About this clonotype itself: The junction and the germline gene differ at one end; a read error may be behind it. This chain links TRBV11-2 with TRBJ1-1, with TRBD1 identical over 8 bases. There are 12 residues in the CDR3. The germline V gene encodes CDR1 SGHAT and CDR2 FQNNGV. The CDR3 region is CARSLDRAEAFF. CDR3 bases: TGTGCCAGGAGCTTGGACAGGGCTGAAGCTTTCTTT.

Concerning this clonotype itself: Just one base apart from a much larger clone, this may be a read error. CDR3 sequence reads: CAGSLFASTDTQYF. CDR3 bases: TGTGCCGGCAGCTTATTCGCTAGCACAGATACGCAGTATTTT. V usage is TRBV11-2 and J usage is TRBJ2-3; D not certain. Germline V gene data show CDR1 as SGHAT and CDR2 as FQNNGV. This CDR3 region has 14 residues.

Regarding this clonotype: A much larger clone differs from this one at a single base, so this may be a read error. The chain has TRBV2 and TRBJ2-7; TRBD1 matches at 9 bases. Germline V lookup: CDR1 SNHLY, CDR2 FYNNEI. CDR3 size: 13 residues. CDR3 loop: CPSSDRTGVEQYF. CDR3 coding DNA: TGTCCCAGCAGTGACCGGACAGGGGTCGAGCAGTACTTC.

This clonotype was counted only a few times. V gene TRBV28 combines with J gene TRBJ1-5; 9 nucleotides match TRBD1. Germline CDR1 MDHEN, CDR2 SYDVKM. This CDR3 is 13 amino acids long. J gave up 5 bases and V 6 bases, and 2 bases lay outside the gene matches. CDR3 sequence reads: CASRTGGHQPQHF. The CDR3 bases are TGTGCCAGCAGAACAGGGGGCCATCAGCCCCAGCATTTT.

The sample holds a few counts of this clonotype. This may be a read error, as it is one base from a much larger clone. The rearrangement uses TRBV6-5 and TRBJ2-7, with 13 bases identical to TRBD2. Germline CDR1 MNHEY, CDR2 SVGAGI. The CDR3 is 15 residues long. Losses at the gene ends were 6 bases for V and 9 bases for J; bases not matched to a gene: 11. The DNA of the CDR3 is TGTGCCAGCAGGCCACTAGCGGGGGGGCTCAACGCGCAGTACTTC. It codes for CASRPLAGGLNAQYF.

This clonotype occurred many times. The rearrangement uses TRBV5-4 and TRBJ2-3, with TRBD2 matching over 8 bases. V dropped 5 bases and J dropped 4; count of bases not matched to a gene: 3. The germline V gene encodes CDR1 SGHNT and CDR2 YYREEE (reference sequence). The CDR3 spans 13 residues. The CDR3 DNA is TGTGCCAGCAGTCTCGGGGGGGCAGATACGCAGTATTTT. This codes for CASSLGGADTQYF. Variable domain in full (rest from reference TRBV5-4 and TRBJ2-3): ETGVTQSPTHLIKTRGQQVTLRCSSQSGHNTVSWYQQALGQGPQFIFQYYREEENGRGNFPPRFSGLQFPNYSSELNVNALELDDSALYLCASSLGGADTQYFGPGTRLTVL.

This clonotype has only a few counts. The chain combines TRBV28 with TRBJ1-1; TRBD1 agrees at 10 bases. The trim removed 4 bases at V and 1 base at J, leaving 3 bases unmatched. The CDR3 has 15 residues. Germline V gene data show CDR1 as MDHEN and CDR2 as SYDVKM. Here the CDR3 DNA reads TGTGCCAGCAGTTCAGACAGGGGGCAGAACACTGAAGCTTTCTTT. It is translated as CASSSDRGQNTEAFF.

This chain links TRBV5-1 with TRBJ2-7; 9 nucleotides agree with TRBD1. The CDR3 length is 14 residues. Germline V CDR1 and CDR2: SGHRS, YFSETQ. The ends lost 3 bases at V and 5 bases at J; junction bases unmatched: 6. The CDR3 DNA reads TGCGCCAGCAGCTCGAAGGGACAGGGCCACGAGCAGTACTTC. Its translation: CASSSKGQGHEQYF.

This clonotype was counted only a few times. A read error is possible here, since a much larger clone lies one base away. CDR3 in DNA: TGTGCCAGCAGAGAAATTAAGGAGATCACTGAAGCTTTCTTT. Protein product: CASREIKEITEAFF. The chain is built from TRBV6-1 and TRBJ1-1, with D uncertain. Deletions cut 6 bases from V and 4 bases from J, with 15 bases between. The CDR3 length is 14 residues. Germline V gene sequence: CDR1 MNHNS, CDR2 SASEGT.

Worth noting for this clonotype: An end of the junction does not agree with germline; a read error may underlie this. The chain combines TRBV11-2 with TRBJ2-5, with D unresolved. CDR3 length: 13 amino acids. Germline-derived CDR1 and CDR2 are SGHAT and FQNNGV. The CDR3 is CASIKVRQETQYF. The DNA of the CDR3 is TGCGCCAGCATCAAAGTCAGACAAGAGACCCAGTACTTC.

This sequence joins TRBV20-1 and TRBJ2-7; tentative D call: TRBD2 (5 bases). Germline V gene lookup returns CDR1 DFQATT and CDR2 SNEGSKA (reference sequence). Trimming took off 1 base at V and 0 bases at J, with 13 bases between the two ends. This CDR3 has 15 amino acids. In nucleotides, the CDR3 is TGCAGTGCTAGAGCGGTCGGGAAAAGCTCCTACGAGCAGTACTTC. Protein sequence: CSARAVGKSSYEQYF.

The chain uses TRBV6-2 or TRBV6-3 and TRBJ2-7; D tentatively reads TRBD1 or TRBD2 (5 bases each). V dropped 7 bases and J dropped 4 bases, with 17 bases sitting between them. This CDR3 is built from 14 residues. Germline loops: CDR1 MNHEY, CDR2 SVGEGT. As DNA, the CDR3 is TGTGCCAGCACCTCGGTGGGGGTTTGTTACGAGCAGTACTTC. Translated: CASTSVGVCYEQYF.

The table lists this clonotype with a count of one. The conserved phenylalanine or tryptophan normally closing the CDR3 is absent here, so this likely arose from a read error. The chain couples TRBV13 to TRBJ2-3; 9 bases are shared with TRBD2. The CDR3 has 15 amino acids. Germline CDR1 and CDR2: PRHDT and FYEKMQ (reference sequence). The DNA of the CDR3 is TGTGTCAGCAGCTTAGGCGGGGGGGCCGAAGATACGCAGTATTAT. This codes for CVSSLGGGAEDTQYY.